This T cell receptor beta chain comes out of a study of Ad26.COV2.S vaccination and SARS-CoV-2 variants. Treatment meaning: around 19 received Ad26.COV2.S at low or high dose, single or two shots; 5 received placebo; per-sample allocation not given. Day 63 after the first vaccine or placebo injection was the time point for sampling. Germline CDR1 reads LNHDA; CDR2 reads SQIVND (reference sequence). The CDR3 has 15 residues. V lost 4 bases and J lost 8; bases outside the gene matches: 7. Produced via immunoSEQ multiplex PCR; TCRdb's table is partial and in-frame only. Of around 300,000 clones listed, 86% are singletons.

The input for sequencing was peripheral blood, taken in a trial of Ad26.COV2.S vaccine versus placebo. The V call is TRBV19, the J call TRBJ2-1, with TRBD2 matching 11 bases. The clonotype originates from a person aged 18-65 years who received the Ad26.COV2.S COVID-19 vaccine or a placebo. CDR3 loop: CASSKGLAEGDEQFF. CDR3 nucleotide sequence: TGTGCCAGTAGTAAGGGACTAGCGGAGGGCGATGAGCAGTTCTTC.